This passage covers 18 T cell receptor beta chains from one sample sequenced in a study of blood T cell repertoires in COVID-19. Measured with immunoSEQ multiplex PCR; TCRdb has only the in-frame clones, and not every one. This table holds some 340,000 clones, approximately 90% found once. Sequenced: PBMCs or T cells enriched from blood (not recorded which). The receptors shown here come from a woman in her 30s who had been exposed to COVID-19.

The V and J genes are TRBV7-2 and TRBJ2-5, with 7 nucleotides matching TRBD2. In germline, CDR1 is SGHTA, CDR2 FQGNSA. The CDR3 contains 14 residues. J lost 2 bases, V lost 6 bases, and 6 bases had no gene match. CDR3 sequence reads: CASRPGGGQETQYF. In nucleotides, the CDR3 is TGTGCCAGCAGACCGGGGGGTGGACAAGAGACCCAGTACTTC.

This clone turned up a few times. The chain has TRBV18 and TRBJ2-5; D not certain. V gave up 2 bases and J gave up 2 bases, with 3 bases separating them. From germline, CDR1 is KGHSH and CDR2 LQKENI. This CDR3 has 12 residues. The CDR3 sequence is CASSPEQETQYF. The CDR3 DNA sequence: TGTGCCAGCTCACCAGAGCAAGAGACCCAGTACTTC.

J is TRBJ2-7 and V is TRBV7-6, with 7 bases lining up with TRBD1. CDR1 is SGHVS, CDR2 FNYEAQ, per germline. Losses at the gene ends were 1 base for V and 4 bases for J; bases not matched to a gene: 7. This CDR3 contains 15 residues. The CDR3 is CASSLVRDSNYEQYF. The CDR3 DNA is TGTGCCAGCAGCTTAGTCCGGGACAGTAATTACGAGCAGTACTTC.

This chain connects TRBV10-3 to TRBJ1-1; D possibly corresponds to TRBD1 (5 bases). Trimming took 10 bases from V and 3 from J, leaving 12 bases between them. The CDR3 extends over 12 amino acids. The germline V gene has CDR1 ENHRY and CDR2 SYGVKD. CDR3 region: CASSSGYTEAFF. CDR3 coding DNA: TGTGCCAGTTCCTCAGGGTACACTGAAGCTTTCTTT.

The CDR3 DNA sequence: TGTGCCAGCTCAGAACCGGGACAGGGAAGGGGGGGCACTGAAGCTTTCTTT. It encodes CASSEPGQGRGGTEAFF. This chain uses TRBV18 with TRBJ1-1; 9 bases match TRBD1. The CDR3 extends over 17 amino acids. In germline, CDR1 is KGHSH, CDR2 LQKENI. Losses at the gene ends were 5 bases for V and 4 bases for J; bases not matched to a gene: 14.

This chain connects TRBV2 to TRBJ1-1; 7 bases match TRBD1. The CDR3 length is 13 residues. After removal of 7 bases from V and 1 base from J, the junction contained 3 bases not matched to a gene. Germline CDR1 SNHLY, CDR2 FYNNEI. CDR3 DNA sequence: TGTGCCAGCACCAGGGACAGGAACACTGAAGCTTTCTTT. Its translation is CASTRDRNTEAFF.

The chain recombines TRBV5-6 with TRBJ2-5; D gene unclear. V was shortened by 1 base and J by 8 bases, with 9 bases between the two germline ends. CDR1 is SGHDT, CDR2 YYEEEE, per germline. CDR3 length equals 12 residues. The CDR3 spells CASSLLLATQYF. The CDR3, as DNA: TGTGCCAGCAGCTTGTTGTTGGCAACCCAGTACTTC.

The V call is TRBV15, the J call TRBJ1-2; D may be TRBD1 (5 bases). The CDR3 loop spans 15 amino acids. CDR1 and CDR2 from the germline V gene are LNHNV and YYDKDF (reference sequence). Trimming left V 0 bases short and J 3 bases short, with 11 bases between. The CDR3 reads CATSRDQGGDYGYTF. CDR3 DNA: TGTGCCACCAGCAGAGATCAGGGAGGGGACTATGGCTACACCTTC.

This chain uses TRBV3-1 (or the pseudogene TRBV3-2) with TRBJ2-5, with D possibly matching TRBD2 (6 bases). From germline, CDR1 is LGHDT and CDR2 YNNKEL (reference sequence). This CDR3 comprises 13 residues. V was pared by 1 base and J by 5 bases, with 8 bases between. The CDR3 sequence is CASSQGGRETQYF. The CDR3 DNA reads TGTGCCAGCAGCCAAGGAGGGAGGGAGACCCAGTACTTC.

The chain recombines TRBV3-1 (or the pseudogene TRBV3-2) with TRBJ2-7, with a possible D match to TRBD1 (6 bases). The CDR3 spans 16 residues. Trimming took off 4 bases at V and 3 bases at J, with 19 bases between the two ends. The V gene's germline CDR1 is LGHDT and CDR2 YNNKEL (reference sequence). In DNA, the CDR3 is TGTGCCAGCAGCCTCAGCCGTAGACAGGCGTTCTACGAGCAGTACTTC. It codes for CASSLSRRQAFYEQYF.

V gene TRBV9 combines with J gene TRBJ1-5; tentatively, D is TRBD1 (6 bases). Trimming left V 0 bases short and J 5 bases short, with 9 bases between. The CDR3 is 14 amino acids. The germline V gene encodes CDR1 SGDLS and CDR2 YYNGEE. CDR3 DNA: TGTGCCAGCAGCGTAGGCTCAGGGGATCAGCCCCAGCATTTT. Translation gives CASSVGSGDQPQHF.

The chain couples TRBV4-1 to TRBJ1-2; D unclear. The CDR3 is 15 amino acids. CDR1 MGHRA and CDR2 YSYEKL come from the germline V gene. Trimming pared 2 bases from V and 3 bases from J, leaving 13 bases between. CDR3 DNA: TGCGCCAGCAGCCAAACCTTAGACACAGACTATGGCTACACCTTC. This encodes CASSQTLDTDYGYTF.

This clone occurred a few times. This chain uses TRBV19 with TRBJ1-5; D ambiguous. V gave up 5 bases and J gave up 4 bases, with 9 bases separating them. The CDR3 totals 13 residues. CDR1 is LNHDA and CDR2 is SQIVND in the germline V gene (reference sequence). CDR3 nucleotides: TGTGCCAGTAGTTTGCCGGGTAATCAGCCCCAGCATTTT. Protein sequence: CASSLPGNQPQHF.

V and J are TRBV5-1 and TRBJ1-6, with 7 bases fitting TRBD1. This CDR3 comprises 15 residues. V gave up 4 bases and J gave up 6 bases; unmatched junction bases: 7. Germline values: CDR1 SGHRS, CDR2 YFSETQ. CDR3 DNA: TGCGCCAGCAGCGTCACAGGGGCGGGTAATTCACCCCTCCACTTT. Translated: CASSVTGAGNSPLHF.

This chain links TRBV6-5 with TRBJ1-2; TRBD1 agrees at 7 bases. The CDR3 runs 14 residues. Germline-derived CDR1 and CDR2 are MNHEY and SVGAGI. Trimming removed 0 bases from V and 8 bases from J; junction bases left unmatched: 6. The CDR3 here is CASSYSEGAWGYTF. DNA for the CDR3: TGTGCCAGCAGTTACTCGGAGGGGGCTTGGGGCTACACCTTC.

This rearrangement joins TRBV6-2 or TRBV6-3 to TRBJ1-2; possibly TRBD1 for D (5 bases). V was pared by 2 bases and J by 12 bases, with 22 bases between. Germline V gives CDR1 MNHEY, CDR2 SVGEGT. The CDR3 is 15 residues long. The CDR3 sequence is CASSYVRQGHWGNTF. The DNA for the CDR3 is TGTGCCAGCAGTTACGTTCGTCAGGGTCATTGGGGAAACACCTTC.

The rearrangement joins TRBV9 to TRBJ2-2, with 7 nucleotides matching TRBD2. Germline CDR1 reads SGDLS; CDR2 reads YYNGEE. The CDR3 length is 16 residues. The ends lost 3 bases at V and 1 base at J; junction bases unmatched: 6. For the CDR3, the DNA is TGTGCCAGCAGCGCTCGAGCGGGGCTGAACACCGGGGAGCTGTTTTTT. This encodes CASSARAGLNTGELFF.

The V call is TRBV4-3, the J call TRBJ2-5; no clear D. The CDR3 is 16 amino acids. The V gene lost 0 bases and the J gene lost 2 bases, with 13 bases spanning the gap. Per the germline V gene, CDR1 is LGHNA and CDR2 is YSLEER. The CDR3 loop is CASSQEPSGQQETQYF. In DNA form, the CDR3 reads TGCGCCAGCAGCCAAGAACCCTCTGGGCAGCAAGAGACCCAGTACTTC.